The 4 T cell receptor beta chains below come from one sample, sequenced in a study of T cell repertoires in cytomegalovirus infection. In TCRdb, the reads were re-called with MiXCR into one record per CDR3 protein. The sample carries a few hundred thousand distinct CDR3 sequences, about 17% recorded once. Material for sequencing was PBMCs. The receptors come from a human donor in good health (CMV status not recorded). Some clones in this sample may be carry-over from other donors' samples.

The gene calls are TRBV6-1 and TRBJ2-2; perhaps TRBD1 as D (6 bases). Trimming shortened V by 1 base and J by 4 bases, and 10 bases separated the two germline ends. Germline V gene sequence: CDR1 MNHNS, CDR2 SASEGT. The CDR3 is made up of 15 amino acids. CDR3 region: CASSEGTGPTGELFF. The CDR3 nucleotides are TGTGCCAGCAGTGAAGGAACAGGGCCCACCGGGGAGCTGTTTTTT.

The rearrangement uses TRBV7-6 and TRBJ2-2, with a tentative D call TRBD2 (5 bases). Trimming removed 5 bases from V and 1 base from J, with 11 bases in between. The CDR3 runs to 15 residues. The V gene's germline CDR1 is SGHVS and CDR2 FNYEAQ. The CDR3 region has the DNA TGTGCCAGCAGCAGGAGGACGGTGAACACCGGGGAGCTGTTTTTT. Amino acid sequence: CASSRRTVNTGELFF. The full variable domain, with the rest looked up from reference TRBV7-6 and TRBJ2-2, is GAGVSQSPRYKVTKRGQDVALRCDPISGHVSLYWYRQALGQGPEFLTYFNYEAQQDKSGLPNDRFSAERPEGSISTLTIQRTEQRDSAMYRCASSRRTVNTGELFFGEGSRLTVL.

The rearrangement uses TRBV27 and TRBJ2-3, with TRBD1 identical over 7 bases. The CDR3 is made up of 15 amino acids. In germline, CDR1 is MNHEY, CDR2 SMNVEV (reference sequence). With 7 bases clipped from V and 4 bases from J, the junction kept 11 bases outside the gene matches. CDR3: CASKIGTANPDTQYF. The CDR3 DNA follows: TGTGCCAGCAAAATCGGGACAGCCAACCCAGATACGCAGTATTTT.

The chain couples TRBV5-1 to TRBJ1-2; 7 nucleotides align to TRBD1. Germline loops: CDR1 SGHRS, CDR2 YFSETQ. V shed 4 bases, J shed 1 base, and the junction held 10 bases outside the gene matches. The CDR3 covers 16 residues. This CDR3 reads CASSPGTVSGNYGYTF. The CDR3 DNA follows: TGCGCCAGCAGCCCCGGGACAGTTTCCGGTAACTATGGCTACACCTTC.